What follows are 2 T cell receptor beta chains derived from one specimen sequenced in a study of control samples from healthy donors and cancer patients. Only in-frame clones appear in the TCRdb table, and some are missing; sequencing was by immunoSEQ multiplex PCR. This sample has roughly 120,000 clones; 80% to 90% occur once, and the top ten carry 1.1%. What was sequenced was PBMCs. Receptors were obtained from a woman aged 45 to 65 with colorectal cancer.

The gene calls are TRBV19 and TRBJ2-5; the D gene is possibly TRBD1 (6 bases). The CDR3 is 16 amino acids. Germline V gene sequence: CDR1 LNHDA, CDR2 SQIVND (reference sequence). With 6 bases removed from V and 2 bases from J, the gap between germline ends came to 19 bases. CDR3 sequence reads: CASRSTPTGVQETQYF. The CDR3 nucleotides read TGTGCCAGTAGATCTACCCCGACAGGCGTACAAGAGACCCAGTACTTC.

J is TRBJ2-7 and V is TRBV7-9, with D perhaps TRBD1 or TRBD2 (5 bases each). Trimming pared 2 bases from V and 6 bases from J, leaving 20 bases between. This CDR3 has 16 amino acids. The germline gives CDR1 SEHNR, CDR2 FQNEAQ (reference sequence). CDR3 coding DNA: TGTGCCAGCAGCTTACCCGAGGGGAGCGCAAGCCTCGAGCAGTACTTC. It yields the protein CASSLPEGSASLEQYF.